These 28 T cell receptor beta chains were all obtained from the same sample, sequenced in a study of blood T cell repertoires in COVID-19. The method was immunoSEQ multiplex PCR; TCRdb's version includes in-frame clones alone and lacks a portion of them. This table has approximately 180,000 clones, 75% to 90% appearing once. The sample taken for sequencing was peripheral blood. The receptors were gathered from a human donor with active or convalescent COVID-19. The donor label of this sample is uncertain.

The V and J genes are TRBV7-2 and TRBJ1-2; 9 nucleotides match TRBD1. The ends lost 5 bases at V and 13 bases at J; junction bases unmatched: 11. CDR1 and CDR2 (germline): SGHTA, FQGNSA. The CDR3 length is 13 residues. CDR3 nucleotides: TGTGCCAGCAGCCGAAGGGACAGGGAGATTAGCACCTTC. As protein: CASSRRDREISTF.

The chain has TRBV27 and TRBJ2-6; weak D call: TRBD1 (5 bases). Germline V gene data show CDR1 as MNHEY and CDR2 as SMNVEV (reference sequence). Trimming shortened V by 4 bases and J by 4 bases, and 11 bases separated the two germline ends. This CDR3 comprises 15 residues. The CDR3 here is CASSSAGSGANVLTF. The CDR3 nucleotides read TGTGCCAGCAGTTCCGCAGGGTCCGGGGCCAACGTCCTGACTTTC.

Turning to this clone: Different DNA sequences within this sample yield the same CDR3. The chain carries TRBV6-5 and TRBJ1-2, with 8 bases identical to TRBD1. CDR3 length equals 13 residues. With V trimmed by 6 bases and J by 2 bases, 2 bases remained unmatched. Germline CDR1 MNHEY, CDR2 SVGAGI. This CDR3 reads CASSRDRNYGYTF. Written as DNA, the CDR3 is TGTGCCAGCAGCCGGGACAGGAACTATGGCTACACCTTC.

The CDR3 region has the DNA TGCGCCAGCAGCTTGGGGCCCAAGGGGGTGCAAGAGACCCAGTACTTC. It encodes CASSLGPKGVQETQYF. This chain uses TRBV5-1 with TRBJ2-5; TRBD1 might be the D (6 bases). The CDR3 covers 16 residues. The V and J ends lost 0 bases and 2 bases respectively, with 14 bases between them. The germline V gene encodes CDR1 SGHRS and CDR2 YFSETQ.

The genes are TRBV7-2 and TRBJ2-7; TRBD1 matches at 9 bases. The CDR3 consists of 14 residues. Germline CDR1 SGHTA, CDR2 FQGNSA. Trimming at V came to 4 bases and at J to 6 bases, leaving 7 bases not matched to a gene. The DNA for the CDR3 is TGTGCCAGCAGCTCCGGGACAGGGTTTTTCGAGCAGTACTTC. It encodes CASSSGTGFFEQYF.

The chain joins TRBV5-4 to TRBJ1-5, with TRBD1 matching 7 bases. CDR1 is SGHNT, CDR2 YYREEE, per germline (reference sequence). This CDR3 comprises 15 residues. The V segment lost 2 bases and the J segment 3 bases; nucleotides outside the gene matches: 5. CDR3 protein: CASSFGGTVNQPQHF. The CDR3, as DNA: TGTGCCAGCAGCTTCGGAGGGACAGTCAATCAGCCCCAGCATTTT.

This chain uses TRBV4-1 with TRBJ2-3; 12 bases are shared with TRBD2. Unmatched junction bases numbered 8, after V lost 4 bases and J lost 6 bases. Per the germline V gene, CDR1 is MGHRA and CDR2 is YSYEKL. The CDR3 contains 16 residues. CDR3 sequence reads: CASSLGGTSGRDTQYF. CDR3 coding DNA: TGCGCCAGCAGCCTCGGGGGGACTAGCGGGCGTGATACGCAGTATTTT.

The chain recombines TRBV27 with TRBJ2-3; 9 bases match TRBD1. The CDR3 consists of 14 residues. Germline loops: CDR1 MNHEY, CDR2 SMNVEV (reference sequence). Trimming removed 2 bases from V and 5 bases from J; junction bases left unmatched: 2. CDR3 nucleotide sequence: TGTGCCAGCAGTTTAGGACAGGGGCAAGATACGCAGTATTTT. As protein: CASSLGQGQDTQYF.

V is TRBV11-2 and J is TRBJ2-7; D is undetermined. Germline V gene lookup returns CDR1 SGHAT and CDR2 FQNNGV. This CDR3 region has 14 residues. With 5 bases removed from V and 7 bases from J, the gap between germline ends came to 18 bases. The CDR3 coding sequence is TGTGCCAGCAGCCCAATCTTGTCCTTACTTGAGCAGTACTTC. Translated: CASSPILSLLEQYF.

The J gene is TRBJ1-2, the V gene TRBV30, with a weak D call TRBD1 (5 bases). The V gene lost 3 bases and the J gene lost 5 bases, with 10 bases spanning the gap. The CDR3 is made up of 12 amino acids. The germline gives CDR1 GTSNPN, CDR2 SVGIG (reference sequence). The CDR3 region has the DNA TGTGCCTGGAGCATTGGGGGGTATGGCTACACCTTC. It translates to CAWSIGGYGYTF.

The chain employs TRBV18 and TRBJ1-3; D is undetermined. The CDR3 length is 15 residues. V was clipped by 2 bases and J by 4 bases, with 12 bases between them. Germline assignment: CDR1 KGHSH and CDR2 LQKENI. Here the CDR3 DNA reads TGTGCCAGCTCACCAAACTCCCGCGGAGGAAACACCATATATTTT. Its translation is CASSPNSRGGNTIYF.

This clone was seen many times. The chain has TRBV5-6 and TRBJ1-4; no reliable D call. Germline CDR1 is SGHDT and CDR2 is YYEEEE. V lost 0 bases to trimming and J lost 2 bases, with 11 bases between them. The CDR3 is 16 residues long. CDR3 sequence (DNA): TGTGCCAGCAGCTTGGGCCCGGGATCCACTAATGAAAAACTGTTTTTT. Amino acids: CASSLGPGSTNEKLFF.

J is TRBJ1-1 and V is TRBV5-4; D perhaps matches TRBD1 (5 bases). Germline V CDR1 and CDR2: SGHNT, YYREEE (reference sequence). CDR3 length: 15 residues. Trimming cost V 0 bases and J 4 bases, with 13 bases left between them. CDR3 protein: CASSLAGGAVTEAFF. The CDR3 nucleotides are TGTGCCAGCAGCTTGGCCGGGGGTGCGGTCACTGAAGCTTTCTTT.

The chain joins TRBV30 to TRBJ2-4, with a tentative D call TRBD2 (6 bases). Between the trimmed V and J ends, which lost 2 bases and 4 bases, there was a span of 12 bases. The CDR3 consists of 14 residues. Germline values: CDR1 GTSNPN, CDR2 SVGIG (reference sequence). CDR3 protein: CAWSTSGLKNIQYF. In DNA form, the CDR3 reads TGTGCCTGGAGTACCAGCGGGCTGAAAAACATTCAGTACTTC.

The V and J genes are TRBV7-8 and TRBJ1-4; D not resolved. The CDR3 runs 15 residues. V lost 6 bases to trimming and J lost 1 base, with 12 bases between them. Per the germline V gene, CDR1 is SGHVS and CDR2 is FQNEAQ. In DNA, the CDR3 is TGTGCCAGCAGATCGACCCGGGGAACTAATGAAAAACTGTTTTTT. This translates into CASRSTRGTNEKLFF.

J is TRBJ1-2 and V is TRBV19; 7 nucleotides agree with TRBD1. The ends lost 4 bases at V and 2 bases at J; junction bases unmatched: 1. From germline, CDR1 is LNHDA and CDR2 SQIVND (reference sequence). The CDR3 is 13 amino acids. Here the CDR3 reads CASSTGQNYGYTF. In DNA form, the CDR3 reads TGTGCCAGTAGTACGGGACAGAACTATGGCTACACCTTC.

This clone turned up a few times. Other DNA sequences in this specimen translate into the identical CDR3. The CDR3: CASSSGTGSYEQYF. In nucleotides, the CDR3 is TGCGCCAGCAGCTCCGGGACAGGCTCCTACGAGCAGTACTTC. V is TRBV5-1 and J is TRBJ2-7; 8 bases are shared with TRBD1. The CDR3 has 14 amino acids. The ends lost 3 bases at V and 0 bases at J; junction bases unmatched: 2. Germline CDR1 is SGHRS and CDR2 is YFSETQ. The full variable domain, its missing parts supplied by reference TRBV5-1 and TRBJ2-7, is KAGVTQTPRYLIKTRGQQVTLSCSPISGHRSVSWYQQTPGQGLQFLFEYFSETQRNKGNFPGRFSGRQFSNSRSEMNVSTLELGDSALYLCASSSGTGSYEQYFGPGTRLTVT.

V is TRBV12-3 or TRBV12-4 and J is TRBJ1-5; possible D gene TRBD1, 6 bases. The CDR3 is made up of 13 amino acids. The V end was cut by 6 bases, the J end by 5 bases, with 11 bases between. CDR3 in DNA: TGTGCCAGCAGGGGGGCAGGCTATCAGCCCCAGCATTTT. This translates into CASRGAGYQPQHF.

CDR3 coding DNA: TGTGCCATCAGTGAGTCGTCCCCAGGGGAGACCCAGTACTTC. This translates into CAISESSPGETQYF. The chain has TRBV10-3 and TRBJ2-5; D may be TRBD1 (5 bases). This CDR3 has 14 amino acids. V was clipped by 0 bases and J by 5 bases, with 10 bases between them. Germline V CDR1 and CDR2: ENHRY, SYGVKD.

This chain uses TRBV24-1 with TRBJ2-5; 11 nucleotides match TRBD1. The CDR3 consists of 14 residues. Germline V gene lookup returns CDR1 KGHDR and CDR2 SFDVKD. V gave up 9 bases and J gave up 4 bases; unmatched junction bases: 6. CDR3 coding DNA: TGTGCCACCGGGACAGGGGGACCCCTAGAGACCCAGTACTTC. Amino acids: CATGTGGPLETQYF.

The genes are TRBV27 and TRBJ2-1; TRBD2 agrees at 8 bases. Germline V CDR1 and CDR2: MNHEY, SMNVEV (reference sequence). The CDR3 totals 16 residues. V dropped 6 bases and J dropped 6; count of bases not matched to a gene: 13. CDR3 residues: CASSRRVAGKGNEQFF. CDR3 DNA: TGTGCCAGCAGCCGCCGTGTAGCGGGAAAAGGCAATGAGCAGTTCTTC.

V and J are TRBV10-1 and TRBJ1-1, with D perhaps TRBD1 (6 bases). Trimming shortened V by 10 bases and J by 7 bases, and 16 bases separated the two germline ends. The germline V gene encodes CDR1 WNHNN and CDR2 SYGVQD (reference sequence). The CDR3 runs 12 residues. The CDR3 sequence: CANPRPGHEAFF. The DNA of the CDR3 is TGCGCCAACCCCCGTCCGGGACATGAAGCTTTCTTT.

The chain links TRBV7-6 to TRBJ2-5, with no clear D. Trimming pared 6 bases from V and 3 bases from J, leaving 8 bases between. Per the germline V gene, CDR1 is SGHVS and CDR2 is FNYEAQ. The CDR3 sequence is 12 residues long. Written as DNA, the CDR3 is TGTGCCAGCAGTATCGCGGAAGAGACCCAGTACTTC. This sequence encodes CASSIAEETQYF. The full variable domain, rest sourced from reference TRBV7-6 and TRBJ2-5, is GAGVSQSPRYKVTKRGQDVALRCDPISGHVSLYWYRQALGQGPEFLTYFNYEAQQDKSGLPNDRFSAERPEGSISTLTIQRTEQRDSAMYRCASSIAEETQYFGPGTRLLVL.

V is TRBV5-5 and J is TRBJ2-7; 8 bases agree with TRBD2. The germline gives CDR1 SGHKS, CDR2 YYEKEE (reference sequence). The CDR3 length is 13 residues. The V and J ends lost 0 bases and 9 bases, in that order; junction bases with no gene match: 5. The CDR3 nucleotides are TGTGCCAGCAGCTTGGCCCGACTAGCGTTGCAGTACTTC. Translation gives CASSLARLALQYF.

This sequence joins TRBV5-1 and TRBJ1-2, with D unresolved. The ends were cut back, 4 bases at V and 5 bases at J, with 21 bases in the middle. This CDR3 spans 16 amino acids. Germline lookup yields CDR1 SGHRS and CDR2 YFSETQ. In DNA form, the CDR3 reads TGCGCCAGCAGCACCAATACAGTGACCCCTCTGTATGGCTACACCTTC. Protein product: CASSTNTVTPLYGYTF.

The CDR3 DNA sequence: TGTGCCAGCAGCTTAGCGGGGGGCCTTTACGAGCAGTACTTC. The encoded protein is CASSLAGGLYEQYF. The gene calls are TRBV5-4 and TRBJ2-7, with TRBD2 matching 9 bases. The J segment lost 4 bases and the V segment lost 2 bases, leaving 4 bases of the junction unmatched. Looked up from germline, CDR1 is SGHNT and CDR2 is YYREEE (reference sequence). The CDR3 spans 14 residues.

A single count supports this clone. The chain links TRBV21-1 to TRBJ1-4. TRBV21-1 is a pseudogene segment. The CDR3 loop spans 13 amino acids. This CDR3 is CASSRSVNEKLFF. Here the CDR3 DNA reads TGTGCCAGCAGCAGGTCGGTTAATGAAAAACTGTTTTTT.

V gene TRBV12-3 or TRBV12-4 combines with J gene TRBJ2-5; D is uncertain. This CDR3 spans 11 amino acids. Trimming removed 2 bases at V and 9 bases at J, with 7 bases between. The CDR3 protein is CASSLLSSQYF. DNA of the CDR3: TGTGCCAGCAGTTTACTTAGTTCCCAGTACTTC.